The 5 T cell receptor beta chains listed next were all sequenced from one sample in a study of T-cell memory formation after mild COVID-19. Each CDR3 protein is one row after TCRdb ran MiXCR on the 5' RACE reads. The sample holds approximately 230,000 distinct CDR3 sequences; roughly 15% are singletons and the top ten take around 3.4%. The sequenced material came from PBMCs or a T cell subset sorted from them (not recorded which). The source is a man aged 18 to 30 who had mild COVID-19 (a few samples of this study predate the infection). Cell type and time point are not known.

To note about this clonotype: A much larger clone is a single base away; this may be a read error. This rearrangement joins TRBV14 to TRBJ2-7, with D possibly TRBD1 on 6 matching bases. The CDR3 contains 13 residues. Deletions cut 6 bases from V and 6 bases from J, with 15 bases between. Germline CDR1 reads SGHDN; CDR2 reads FVKESK. CDR3 coding DNA: TGTGCCAGCAGTACGGACGTACAGGGCGAGCAGTACTTC. It is translated as CASSTDVQGEQYF.

This clonotype was seen many times. The chain carries TRBV12-3 or TRBV12-4 and TRBJ1-6, with 7 positions matching TRBD1. The trim removed 8 bases at V and 7 bases at J, leaving 5 bases unmatched. The CDR3 has 13 amino acids. Here the CDR3 DNA reads TGTGCCAGCTCCGGACAGGCAAATTCACCCCTCCACTTT. Translating gives CASSGQANSPLHF.

This rearrangement joins TRBV28 to TRBJ1-4; D might be TRBD1 (5 bases). The CDR3 is 16 residues long. Trimming pared 4 bases from V and 10 bases from J, leaving 22 bases between. Germline CDR1 MDHEN, CDR2 SYDVKM. The CDR3 loop is CASSSGRQGVLVKLFF. The CDR3 DNA follows: TGTGCCAGCAGTTCCGGAAGGCAGGGCGTATTGGTAAAACTGTTTTTT.

This clonotype appeared a few times. The chain is built from TRBV28 and TRBJ2-3; 8 positions match TRBD1. The CDR3 has 14 amino acids. V dropped 3 bases and J dropped 7; count of bases not matched to a gene: 6. Germline V gene sequence: CDR1 MDHEN, CDR2 SYDVKM. The CDR3 bases are TGTGCCAGCAGTTTGCCAGGGGGCTTGAATACGCAGTATTTT. Translated: CASSLPGGLNTQYF.

This clonotype has at least ten counts. CDR3 sequence (DNA): TGTGCCAGCAGCTTAGGCTTTCAAGAGACCCAGTACTTC. It codes for CASSLGFQETQYF. This sequence joins TRBV7-2 and TRBJ2-5; D ambiguous. CDR1 and CDR2 (germline): SGHTA, FQGNSA. This CDR3 region has 13 residues. V dropped 1 base and J dropped 2 bases, with 5 bases sitting between them.